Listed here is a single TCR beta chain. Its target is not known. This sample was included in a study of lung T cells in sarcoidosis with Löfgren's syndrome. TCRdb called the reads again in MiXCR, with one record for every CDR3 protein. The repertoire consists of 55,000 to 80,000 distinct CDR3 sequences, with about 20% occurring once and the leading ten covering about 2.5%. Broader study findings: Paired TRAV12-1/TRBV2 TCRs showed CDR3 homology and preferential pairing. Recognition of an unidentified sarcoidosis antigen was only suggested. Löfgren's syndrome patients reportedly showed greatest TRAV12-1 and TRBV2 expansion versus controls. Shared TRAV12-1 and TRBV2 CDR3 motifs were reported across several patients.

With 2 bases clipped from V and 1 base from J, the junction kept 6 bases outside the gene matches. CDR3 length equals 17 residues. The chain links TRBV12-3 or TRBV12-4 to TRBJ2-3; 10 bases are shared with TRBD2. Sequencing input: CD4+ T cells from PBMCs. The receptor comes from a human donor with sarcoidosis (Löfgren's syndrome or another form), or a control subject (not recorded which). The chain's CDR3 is CASSLPELAGRTDTQYF. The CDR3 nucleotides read TGTGCCAGCAGTTTACCGGAACTAGCGGGACGCACAGATACGCAGTATTTT.